The entry that follows covers one TCR beta chain sequence. As yet, its antigen is unknown. The protocol was immunoSEQ multiplex PCR, while the TCRdb copy is restricted to in-frame clones and leaves out a portion. Among approximately 75,000 clones listed, 80% to 90% were seen once. The data belong to a study of CD4 T cell repertoires in COVID-19. Study-wide points: Suggested intraclonal diversification: top SARS-CoV-2-reactive clonotypes appeared in two or three memory subsets. In SARS-CoV and/or HKU1 spike cultures, between about 6.5 and 28% of SARS-CoV-2 clonotypes reappeared.

Sequencing was done directly on freshly isolated, uncultured memory T cells. The CDR3 runs to 14 residues. The V segment lost 3 bases and the J segment 2 bases; nucleotides outside the gene matches: 2. Germline values: CDR1 LNHDA, CDR2 SQIVND (reference sequence). The specimen was CD4+ T cells from peripheral blood, collected after recovery from COVID-19. This chain links TRBV19 with TRBJ2-5, with TRBD2 matching 8 bases. The TCR was taken from a human donor who had COVID-19. CDR3 loop: CASSIASGQETQYF. DNA of the CDR3: TGTGCCAGTAGTATTGCTAGCGGGCAAGAGACCCAGTACTTC.